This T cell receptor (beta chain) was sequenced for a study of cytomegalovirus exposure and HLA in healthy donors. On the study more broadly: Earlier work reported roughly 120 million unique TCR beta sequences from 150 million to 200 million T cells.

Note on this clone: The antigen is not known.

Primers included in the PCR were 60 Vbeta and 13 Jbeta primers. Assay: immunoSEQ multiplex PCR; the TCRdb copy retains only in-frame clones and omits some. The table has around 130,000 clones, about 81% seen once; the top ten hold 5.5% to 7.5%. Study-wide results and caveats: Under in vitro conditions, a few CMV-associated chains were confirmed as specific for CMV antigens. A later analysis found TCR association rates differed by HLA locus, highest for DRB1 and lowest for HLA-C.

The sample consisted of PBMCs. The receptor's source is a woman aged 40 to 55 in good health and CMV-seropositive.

This CDR3 is CASSLPGLAVYEQFF. CDR3 nucleotide sequence: TGTGCCAGCAGCTTACCGGGACTAGCGGTATATGAGCAGTTCTTC. The rearrangement joins TRBV11-2 to TRBJ2-1; 11 nucleotides agree with TRBD2. Germline trimming cut 2 bases from V and 8 bases from J; bases unmatched to any gene: 5. The CDR3 consists of 15 residues. Germline values: CDR1 SGHAT, CDR2 FQNNGV. Based on the CDR3 plus reference TRBV11-2 and TRBJ2-1, the full variable domain is EAGVAQSPRYKIIEKRQSVAFWCNPISGHATLYWYQQILGQGPKLLIQFQNNGVVDDSQLPKDRFSAERLKGVDSTLKIQPAKLEDSAVYLCASSLPGLAVYEQFFGPGTRLTVL.